The 18 T cell receptor beta chains presented below share a single source sample, sequenced in a study of human T cells and chemical hapten exposure. TCRdb called the RACE reads again in MiXCR, with one record for every CDR3 protein. The sample carries about 98,000 distinct CDR3 sequences, more than 10% recorded once. The sample's time point: pre-sensitization, week 0. Treatment described: therapeutic diphenylcyclopropenone sensitization with weekly scalp DPC. The sequenced sample was whole blood, obtained in connection with sensitization to the hapten diphenylcyclopropenone (DPC). The receptors come from a woman aged 55-75 years with alopecia areata. Some clones in this sample may be carry-over from other donors' samples.

This clonotype was detected a few times. This chain joins TRBV27 and TRBJ1-1; D is unclear. This CDR3 has 13 amino acids. Germline V gene sequence: CDR1 MNHEY, CDR2 SMNVEV (reference sequence). The ends were cut back, 5 bases at V and 1 base at J, with 8 bases in the middle. The CDR3 spells CASSTQRNTEAFF. In DNA, the CDR3 is TGTGCCAGCAGTACGCAGAGGAACACTGAAGCTTTCTTT.

There are a few counts of this clonotype. The genes are TRBV28 and TRBJ1-1, with no clear D. CDR3 length: 16 residues. The V and J ends lost 5 bases and 0 bases respectively, with 16 bases between them. Germline V CDR1 and CDR2: MDHEN, SYDVKM. The CDR3 DNA reads as TGTGCCAGCAGTCCGTGGACGGGATCCATGAACACTGAAGCTTTCTTT. This encodes CASSPWTGSMNTEAFF.

This clonotype appeared many times. This chain links TRBV9 with TRBJ2-1; 8 bases match TRBD2. CDR3 length: 16 amino acids. Per the germline V gene, CDR1 is SGDLS and CDR2 is YYNGEE. V gave up 4 bases and J gave up 6 bases; unmatched junction bases: 12. This CDR3 is CASSPRIAGWSNEQFF. The CDR3 region has the DNA TGTGCCAGCAGCCCTAGAATAGCGGGGTGGAGCAATGAGCAGTTCTTC. Complete variable domain (other parts from reference TRBV9 and TRBJ2-1): DSGVTQTPKHLITATGQRVTLRCSPRSGDLSVYWYQQSLDQGLQFLIQYYNGEERAKGNILERFSAQQFPDLHSELNLSSLELGDSALYFCASSPRIAGWSNEQFFGPGTRLTVL.

This clonotype was observed a handful of times. The chain joins TRBV4-2 to TRBJ2-4; D is perhaps TRBD1 (6 bases). V lost 0 bases to trimming and J lost 0 bases, with 18 bases between them. The CDR3 loop spans 19 amino acids. Per the germline V gene, CDR1 is LGHNA and CDR2 is YNFKEQ. The CDR3 coding sequence is TGTGCCAGCAGCCAAGAGAACCGGGACACCAAATTAGCCAAAAACATTCAGTACTTC. It codes for CASSQENRDTKLAKNIQYF.

This clonotype occurred many times. CDR3 region: CSATQETQYF. The CDR3 DNA sequence: TGCAGTGCGACCCAAGAGACCCAGTACTTC. This chain connects TRBV20-1 to TRBJ2-5; unclear D gene. The CDR3 spans 10 residues. Germline CDR1 reads DFQATT; CDR2 reads SNEGSKA (reference sequence). V shed 6 bases and J shed 1 base, with 3 bases lying between them.

This clonotype was detected a few times. The chain joins TRBV5-1 to TRBJ1-2; D gene uncertain. Germline V CDR1 and CDR2: SGHRS, YFSETQ. The length of the CDR3 is 15 residues. V was cut by 1 base and J by 3 bases, with 13 bases left in between. The CDR3 reads CASSLKVRMDYGYTF. The CDR3 nucleotides read TGCGCCAGCAGCTTGAAAGTACGTATGGACTATGGCTACACCTTC.

The sample holds many counts of this clonotype. The chain joins TRBV10-1 to TRBJ1-1; no clear D. V gave up 6 bases and J gave up 2 bases, with 13 bases separating them. The germline CDR1 and CDR2 sequences are WNHNN and SYGVQD (reference sequence). The CDR3 contains 14 residues. CDR3 loop: CASSSSPRNTEAFF. CDR3 nucleotides: TGCGCCAGCAGCTCCTCGCCGAGAAACACTGAAGCTTTCTTT.

This clonotype was counted ten times or more. V gene TRBV5-4 combines with J gene TRBJ2-4; D not certain. Trimming cost V 4 bases and J 0 bases, with 8 bases left between them. CDR1 and CDR2 (germline): SGHNT, YYREEE (reference sequence). The CDR3 runs to 14 residues. The CDR3 loop reads CASSEWGAKNIQYF. The CDR3 bases are TGTGCCAGCAGCGAATGGGGAGCCAAAAACATTCAGTACTTC.

This clonotype was picked up many times. The chain has TRBV18 and TRBJ2-7; D ambiguous. V was cut by 1 base and J by 4 bases, with 11 bases left in between. CDR3 size: 14 residues. Looked up from germline, CDR1 is KGHSH and CDR2 is LQKENI. The CDR3 sequence: CASSPRSKGYEQYF. CDR3 DNA sequence: TGTGCCAGCTCACCACGTTCGAAGGGATACGAGCAGTACTTC. Supplemented by reference TRBV18 and TRBJ2-7, the full variable domain reads NAGVMQNPRHLVRRRGQEARLRCSPMKGHSHVYWYRQLPEEGLKFMVYLQKENIIDESGMPKERFSAEFPKEGPSILRIQQVVRGDSAAYFCASSPRSKGYEQYFGPGTRLTVT.

The chain has TRBV29-1 and TRBJ2-1; D possibly corresponds to TRBD2 (6 bases). The CDR3 extends over 12 amino acids. Germline V lookup: CDR1 SQVTM, CDR2 ANQGSEA. Trimming removed 4 bases at V and 12 bases at J, with 16 bases between. CDR3 protein: CSVAQGTTRQFF. The CDR3 nucleotides read TGCAGCGTTGCTCAGGGTACGACTAGGCAGTTCTTC.

This clonotype has at least ten counts. The V gene is TRBV12-5, the J gene TRBJ2-1, with 7 bases lining up with TRBD2. Unmatched junction bases numbered 9, after V lost 5 bases and J lost 14 bases. Germline CDR1 reads LGHNT; CDR2 reads FRNRAP. The CDR3 covers 12 residues. CDR3 loop: CASGHARGMEFF. In DNA, the CDR3 is TGTGCTAGTGGTCACGCGCGGGGGATGGAGTTCTTC.

Only a few counts were recorded for this clonotype. The chain carries TRBV15 and TRBJ2-1; no definite D call. Looked up from germline, CDR1 is LNHNV and CDR2 is YYDKDF (reference sequence). The CDR3 length is 16 residues. V was shortened by 0 bases and J by 1 base, with 10 bases between the two germline ends. The CDR3 spells CATSRDRGSSYNEQFF. CDR3 DNA sequence: TGTGCCACCAGCAGAGATAGAGGAAGTTCCTACAATGAGCAGTTCTTC.

This clonotype was detected many times. This chain links TRBV6-4 with TRBJ2-3; possibly TRBD2 for D (6 bases). CDR3 length equals 15 residues. The ends were cut back, 3 bases at V and 0 bases at J, with 10 bases in the middle. Germline CDR1 is MRHNA and CDR2 is SNTAGT. In DNA, the CDR3 is TGTGCCAGCAGTGAAGACGGGGGTAGCACAGATACGCAGTATTTT. This sequence encodes CASSEDGGSTDTQYF.

This clonotype has at least ten counts. The CDR3 DNA sequence: TGTGCCAGCAGCTTACTGGCAAACACTAACTATGGCTACACCTTC. As protein: CASSLLANTNYGYTF. The chain uses TRBV7-9 and TRBJ1-2; no definite D call. Trimming left V 2 bases short and J 0 bases short, with 10 bases between. The CDR3 totals 15 residues. Germline loops: CDR1 SEHNR, CDR2 FQNEAQ (reference sequence).

This clonotype came up a few times. This chain connects TRBV7-9 to TRBJ2-7; 8 nucleotides line up with TRBD2. The germline gives CDR1 SEHNR, CDR2 FQNEAQ (reference sequence). V lost 1 base, J lost 2 bases, and 4 bases stayed unmatched. The CDR3 extends over 15 amino acids. CDR3 residues: CASSLDPGLAYEQYF. For the CDR3, the DNA is TGTGCCAGCAGCTTAGACCCGGGACTAGCCTACGAGCAGTACTTC.

This clonotype was seen at least ten times. The rearrangement uses TRBV20-1 and TRBJ1-5, with a tentative D call TRBD1 (5 bases). This CDR3 has 16 amino acids. Trimming pared 1 base from V and 1 base from J, leaving 14 bases between. Germline-derived CDR1 and CDR2 are DFQATT and SNEGSKA (reference sequence). The CDR3 DNA reads TGCAGTGCTAGAGCCACCGGGACGGCCAGCAATCAGCCCCAGCATTTT. Its protein is CSARATGTASNQPQHF.

The rearrangement links TRBV5-4 to TRBJ1-2; TRBD1 matches at 9 bases. CDR1 is SGHNT, CDR2 YYREEE, per germline (reference sequence). This CDR3 has 15 amino acids. The trim removed 5 bases at V and 6 bases at J, leaving 11 bases unmatched. CDR3 coding DNA: TGTGCCAGCAGTCAACAGGGGGCGAGTTATAATGGCTACACCTTC. It specifies CASSQQGASYNGYTF.

V is TRBV6-1 and J is TRBJ2-5; 7 positions agree with TRBD2. Germline CDR1 reads MNHNS; CDR2 reads SASEGT. Trimming at V came to 8 bases and at J to 8 bases, leaving 8 bases not matched to a gene. This CDR3 comprises 12 residues. The CDR3 DNA sequence: TGTGCCAGCGGGGAGGGGATTAGAACCCAGTACTTC. Its translation is CASGEGIRTQYF.